The clone carrying this TCR beta chain has just a few counts. Its antigen is not known. An end of the junction differs from the germline gene, which may be a read error. What the library attached to individual cDNA molecules were unique molecular identifiers. In the original analysis: Per sample, the median was around 96,000 TCRs, with values from around 20,000 to 690,000. TCRdb re-called the 5' RACE reads with MiXCR, one entry per CDR3 protein. What appears here as the V and J calls and clone size reflects TCRdb's work, not the paper's. The sample lists about 81,000 distinct CDR3 sequences, 7.7% seen once, with under 3% in the top ten. The entry originates in a study of human T cells and chemical hapten exposure. Across the whole study: Minor volume differences among pooled libraries chiefly drove per-sample TCR yield variation.

It was from unfractionated whole blood that total RNA was extracted. Points from the study as a whole: Following DPC sensitization, TCRs present above 1 in 1000 frequency showed no change.

The length of the CDR3 is 14 residues. Germline assignment: CDR1 SEHNR and CDR2 FQNEAQ (reference sequence). The chain links TRBV7-9 to TRBJ2-5; 7 bases agree with TRBD1. The clonotype was recovered from a male donor in good health. CDR3 sequence (DNA): TGTGCCAGCAGCCACCGGGACAGAAAAGAGAGCCAGTACTTC. Protein: CASSHRDRKESQYF. Combining the CDR3 with reference TRBV7-9 and TRBJ2-5 gives the whole variable domain DTGVSQNPRHKITKRGQNVTFRCDPISEHNRLYWYRQTLGQGPEFLTYFQNEAQLEKSRLLSDRFSAERPKGSFSTLEIQRTEQGDSAMYLCASSHRDRKESQYFGPGTRLLVL.